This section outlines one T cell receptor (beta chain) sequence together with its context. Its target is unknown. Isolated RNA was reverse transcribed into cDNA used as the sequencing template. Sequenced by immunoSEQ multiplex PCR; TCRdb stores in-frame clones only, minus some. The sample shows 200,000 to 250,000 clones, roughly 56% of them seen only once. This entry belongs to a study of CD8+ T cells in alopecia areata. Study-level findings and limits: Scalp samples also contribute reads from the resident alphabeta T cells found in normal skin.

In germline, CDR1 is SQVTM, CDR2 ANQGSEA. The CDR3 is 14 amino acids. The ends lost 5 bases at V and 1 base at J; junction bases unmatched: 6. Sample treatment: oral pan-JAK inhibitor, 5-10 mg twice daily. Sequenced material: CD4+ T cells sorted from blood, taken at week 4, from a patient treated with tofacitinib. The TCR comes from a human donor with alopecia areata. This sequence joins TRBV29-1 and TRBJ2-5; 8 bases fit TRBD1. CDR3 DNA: TGCAGCGTTCCGGGACAGGTACTCCAAGAGACCCAGTACTTC. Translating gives CSVPGQVLQETQYF. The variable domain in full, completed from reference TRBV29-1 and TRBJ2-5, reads SAVISQKPSRDICQRGTSLTIQCQVDSQVTMMFWYRQQPGQSLTLIATANQGSEATYESGFVIDKFPISRPNLTFSTLTVSNMSPEDSSIYLCSVPGQVLQETQYFGPGTRLLVL.